Listed here are 15 T cell receptor beta chains from one sample, sequenced in a study of early T cells in non-severe SARS-CoV-2 infection. One entry per CDR3 protein results from TCRdb running MiXCR on the 5' RACE reads. The sample lists about 49,000 distinct CDR3 sequences, roughly 4% seen once, with around 6% in the top ten. Material: whole blood. The receptor source for this set is an adult who was a healthcare worker with PCR-confirmed SARS-CoV-2 infection or an uninfected control (not recorded which).

In its sample, this clonotype was seen many times. V usage is TRBV7-9 and J usage is TRBJ1-2; D possibly corresponds to TRBD1 (5 bases). Germline CDR1 SEHNR, CDR2 FQNEAQ (reference sequence). This CDR3 spans 13 amino acids. The ends were cut back, 5 bases at V and 2 bases at J, with 9 bases in the middle. CDR3 region: CASSLRQNYGYTF. In DNA, the CDR3 is TGTGCCAGCAGCCTAAGACAGAACTATGGCTACACCTTC.

This clonotype appeared a few times. This rearrangement joins TRBV29-1 to TRBJ2-7; 7 bases fit TRBD1. The CDR3 is made up of 13 amino acids. Trimming cost V 7 bases and J 0 bases; bases outside gene matches: 6. Germline-derived CDR1 and CDR2 are SQVTM and ANQGSEA. The CDR3 spells CSAVGTDSYEQYF. The CDR3 DNA sequence: TGCAGCGCTGTGGGGACAGACTCCTACGAGCAGTACTTC.

This clonotype was counted at least ten times. The V call is TRBV25-1, the J call TRBJ2-7; 12 nucleotides agree with TRBD1. This CDR3 has 15 residues. V lost 4 bases, J lost 6 bases, and 7 bases stayed unmatched. Germline V CDR1 and CDR2: MGHDK, SYGVNS. CDR3 coding DNA: TGTGCCAGCAGTGCGGGGACAGGGGGCCTATCCGAGCAGTACTTC. Protein: CASSAGTGGLSEQYF.

In its sample, this clonotype was seen a few times. The CDR3 DNA follows: TGTGCCAGCAGCTTCGGACAGGGGGGCGTCACTGAAGCTTTCTTT. Translation: CASSFGQGGVTEAFF. The genes are TRBV7-9 and TRBJ1-1; TRBD1 agrees at 10 bases. V lost 3 bases, J lost 4 bases, and 5 bases stayed unmatched. The germline gives CDR1 SEHNR, CDR2 FQNEAQ (reference sequence). The CDR3 has 15 residues.

Many counts were recorded for this clonotype. This chain joins TRBV10-3 and TRBJ1-1; 9 nucleotides agree with TRBD1. The CDR3 is 13 amino acids. From germline, CDR1 is ENHRY and CDR2 SYGVKD. V lost 9 bases and J lost 5; bases outside the gene matches: 7. CDR3 sequence (DNA): TGTGCCATTGGACAGGGGTCGAGGACTGAAGCTTTCTTT. As protein: CAIGQGSRTEAFF.

This clonotype was detected ten times or more. In DNA form, the CDR3 reads TGTGCCAGCAGCTTGGGGACCAAGGAAAACTATGGCTACACCTTC. The encoded protein is CASSLGTKENYGYTF. The chain has TRBV5-8 and TRBJ1-2; D is ambiguous. Trimming removed 0 bases from V and 2 bases from J, with 11 bases in between. The CDR3 covers 15 residues. The V gene's germline CDR1 is SGHTS and CDR2 YDEGEE. The whole variable domain, remainder taken from reference TRBV5-8 and TRBJ1-2, is EAGVTQSPTHLIKTRGQQATLRCSPISGHTSVYWYQQALGLGLQFLLWYDEGEERNRGNFPPRFSGRQFPNYSSELNVNALELEDSALYLCASSLGTKENYGYTFGSGTRLTVV.

This clonotype was seen more than once but under ten times. This chain uses TRBV7-2 with TRBJ2-5; no definite D call. The CDR3 is made up of 14 amino acids. In germline, CDR1 is SGHTA, CDR2 FQGNSA. V lost 4 bases and J 5 bases, leaving 14 bases between the germline ends. CDR3 in DNA: TGTGCCAGCAGCTCCCGTGATAGCTTGGAGACCCAGTACTTC. Its translation: CASSSRDSLETQYF.

The chain has TRBV5-1 and TRBJ2-7; 9 bases are a match to TRBD1. Trimming cost V 3 bases and J 6 bases; bases outside gene matches: 7. This CDR3 region has 14 residues. The V gene's germline CDR1 is SGHRS and CDR2 YFSETQ. DNA of the CDR3: TGCGCCAGCAGCTCGGACAGGGGTCTCGGCGAGCAGTACTTC. Translation: CASSSDRGLGEQYF.

The chain recombines TRBV6-2 or TRBV6-3 with TRBJ1-1; D perhaps matches TRBD1 (6 bases). The CDR3 totals 14 residues. The germline V gene encodes CDR1 MNHEY and CDR2 SVGEGT. Trimming stripped 6 bases from V and 11 bases from J, with 22 bases between. This CDR3 is CASSGGGTLSPAFF. The CDR3 DNA reads TGTGCCAGCAGCGGCGGGGGCACCCTTTCCCCCGCTTTCTTT.

The CDR3 DNA is TGCAGCGTTGAAATGGTGACAGGGGATCGGCAGTATTTT. Amino acid sequence: CSVEMVTGDRQYF. The chain joins TRBV29-1 to TRBJ2-3; 8 bases fit TRBD1. V lost 2 bases to trimming and J lost 11 bases; unmatched junction nucleotides: 9. Germline V CDR1 and CDR2: SQVTM, ANQGSEA. The CDR3 sequence is 13 residues long.

This clonotype is medium-sized (0.01 to 0.1%). The rearrangement joins TRBV29-1 to TRBJ1-5; no reliable D call. This CDR3 contains 14 residues. V dropped 4 bases and J dropped 1 base, with 11 bases sitting between them. Germline lookup yields CDR1 SQVTM and CDR2 ANQGSEA. This chain's CDR3 is CSVGEQASNQPQHF. The CDR3 DNA sequence: TGCAGCGTTGGGGAGCAGGCAAGCAATCAGCCCCAGCATTTT.

This clonotype was counted ten times or more. This rearrangement joins TRBV7-9 to TRBJ2-1; D call uncertain. The CDR3 has 15 amino acids. Between the trimmed V and J ends, which lost 0 bases and 0 bases, there was a span of 6 bases. Germline V lookup: CDR1 SEHNR, CDR2 FQNEAQ (reference sequence). The CDR3 spells CASSLASSSYNEQFF. The CDR3 DNA is TGTGCCAGCAGCTTAGCCAGCAGCTCCTACAATGAGCAGTTCTTC.

This clonotype was seen repeatedly, ten times or more. The chain recombines TRBV19 with TRBJ1-2, with D possibly matching TRBD1 (5 bases). Looked up from germline, CDR1 is LNHDA and CDR2 is SQIVND (reference sequence). Between the trimmed V and J ends, which lost 1 base and 3 bases, there was a span of 9 bases. CDR3 length equals 14 residues. CDR3 amino acids: CASSIVATDYGYTF. CDR3 DNA sequence: TGTGCCAGTAGTATAGTTGCGACAGACTATGGCTACACCTTC.

Many counts were recorded for this clonotype. The chain employs TRBV3-1 and TRBJ2-5; 7 bases are shared with TRBD2. Germline CDR1 LGHDT, CDR2 YNNKEL (reference sequence). The CDR3 is 15 amino acids. V gave up 2 bases and J gave up 2 bases; unmatched junction bases: 5. CDR3 amino acids: CASSQPTSVQETQYF. The CDR3 nucleotides read TGTGCCAGCAGCCAACCAACTAGCGTACAAGAGACCCAGTACTTC.

The V call is TRBV7-2, the J call TRBJ2-7; D may match TRBD1 or TRBD2 (6 bases each). Deletions cut 3 bases from V and 5 bases from J, with 14 bases between. Germline-derived CDR1 and CDR2 are SGHTA and FQGNSA. This CDR3 region has 14 residues. The DNA of the CDR3 is TGTGCCAGCAGCTTCCCCGGGGGCAGGCACGAGCAGTACTTC. Translation: CASSFPGGRHEQYF.